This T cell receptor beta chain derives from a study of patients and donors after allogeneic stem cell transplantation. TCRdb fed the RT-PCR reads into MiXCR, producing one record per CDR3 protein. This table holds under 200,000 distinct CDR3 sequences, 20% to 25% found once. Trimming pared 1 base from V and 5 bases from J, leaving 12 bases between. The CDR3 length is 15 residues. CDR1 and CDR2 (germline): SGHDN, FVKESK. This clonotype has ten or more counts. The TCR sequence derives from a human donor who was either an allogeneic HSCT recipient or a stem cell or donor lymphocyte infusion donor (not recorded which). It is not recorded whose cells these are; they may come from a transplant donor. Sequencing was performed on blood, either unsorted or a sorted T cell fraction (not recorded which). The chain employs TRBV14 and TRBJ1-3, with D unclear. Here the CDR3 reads CASSQGWGTRNTIYF. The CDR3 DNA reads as TGTGCCAGCAGCCAAGGGTGGGGTACCCGAAACACCATATATTTT.